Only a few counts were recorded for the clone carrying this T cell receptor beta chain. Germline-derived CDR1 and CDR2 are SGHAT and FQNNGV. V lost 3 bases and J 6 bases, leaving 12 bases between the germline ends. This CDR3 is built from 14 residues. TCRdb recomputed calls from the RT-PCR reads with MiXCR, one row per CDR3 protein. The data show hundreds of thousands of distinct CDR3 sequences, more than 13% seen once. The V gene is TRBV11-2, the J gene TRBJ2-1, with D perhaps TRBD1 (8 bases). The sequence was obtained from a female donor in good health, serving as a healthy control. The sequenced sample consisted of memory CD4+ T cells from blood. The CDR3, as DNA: TGTGCCAGCAGCTTCAACAGGGGGGGCAATGAGCAGTTCTTC. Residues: CASSFNRGGNEQFF. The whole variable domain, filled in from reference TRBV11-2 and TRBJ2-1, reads EAGVAQSPRYKIIEKRQSVAFWCNPISGHATLYWYQQILGQGPKLLIQFQNNGVVDDSQLPKDRFSAERLKGVDSTLKIQPAKLEDSAVYLCASSFNRGGNEQFFGPGTRLTVL.